The rows below give T cell receptor beta chains drawn from one sample of a study of Ad26.COV2.S vaccination and SARS-CoV-2 variants. Sequencing used immunoSEQ multiplex PCR; TCRdb keeps in-frame clones, though not all of them. The table lists 350,000 to 450,000 clones, roughly nine tenths of them singletons. Material: peripheral blood, obtained after recovery from COVID-19. Every receptor here comes from a human donor who had recovered from COVID-19. Each CDR3 is given with its conserved first and last residue. The order of the fields is D gene, J gene, clone size, V gene, CDR3 DNA, CDR3 protein. The D gene is left open where the match is weak. Part of the rows lack a size; the others show once, few, many or a class for expanded clones.

D gene: TRBD1
J gene: TRBJ2-7
clone size: .
V gene: TRBV13
CDR3 DNA: TGTGCCAGCAGCCCCGGACAGGGCGGCTACGAGCAGTACTTC
CDR3 protein: CASSPGQGGYEQYF

D gene: .
J gene: TRBJ1-1
clone size: .
V gene: TRBV6-7
CDR3 DNA: TGTGCCAGCAGTTTATCTGGCCCCGGGACACCCCTTGAAGCTTTCTTT
CDR3 protein: CASSLSGPGTPLEAFF

D gene: TRBD2
J gene: TRBJ2-3
clone size: .
V gene: TRBV7-9
CDR3 DNA: TGTGCCAGCAGCTTCCAAGCGGGGGGCACTAGCACAGATACGCAGTATTTT
CDR3 protein: CASSFQAGGTSTDTQYF

D gene: TRBD2
J gene: TRBJ2-2
clone size: .
V gene: TRBV5-5
CDR3 DNA: TGTGCCAGCAGCTTGGTAGCGGGGACCGGGGAGCTGTTTTTT
CDR3 protein: CASSLVAGTGELFF

D gene: .
J gene: TRBJ2-6
clone size: .
V gene: TRBV5-4
CDR3 DNA: TGTGCCAGCAGCTTGGGCTCGACCAGGGGAGCTGGGGCCAACGTCCTGACTTTC
CDR3 protein: CASSLGSTRGAGANVLTF

D gene: .
J gene: TRBJ1-2
clone size: .
V gene: TRBV14
CDR3 DNA: TGTGCCAGCAGCCGTCAGAATAACTATGGCTACACCTTC
CDR3 protein: CASSRQNNYGYTF

D gene: TRBD1
J gene: TRBJ1-2
clone size: .
V gene: TRBV12-3/TRBV12-4
CDR3 DNA: TGTGCCAGCAGTTTACGGACAGGGCTGGGCTACACCTTC
CDR3 protein: CASSLRTGLGYTF

D gene: .
J gene: TRBJ1-4
clone size: .
V gene: TRBV5-4
CDR3 DNA: TGTGCCAGCAGCCCGACCGTAGAGAATAATGAAAAACTGTTTTTT
CDR3 protein: CASSPTVENNEKLFF

D gene: TRBD1
J gene: TRBJ1-2
clone size: .
V gene: TRBV19
CDR3 DNA: TGTGCCAGCCGAGGAATGGGACAGCAAGGCTATGGCTACACCTTC
CDR3 protein: CASRGMGQQGYGYTF

D gene: .
J gene: TRBJ2-1
clone size: once
V gene: TRBV4-1
CDR3 DNA: TGCGCCAGCAGCCAAGGGATTCAGGGGCGCCCCTCCTACAATGAGCAGTTCTTC
CDR3 protein: CASSQGIQGRPSYNEQFF

D gene: TRBD1
J gene: TRBJ1-2
clone size: .
V gene: TRBV7-6
CDR3 DNA: TGTGCCAGCAGCTTAGGGTACGACAGGGTTGGTGGCTACACCTTC
CDR3 protein: CASSLGYDRVGGYTF

D gene: TRBD1
J gene: TRBJ1-4
clone size: .
V gene: TRBV4-3
CDR3 DNA: TGCGCCAGCAGCCAAGGGGGGACAGGCCTAAGTGAAAAACTGTTTTTT
CDR3 protein: CASSQGGTGLSEKLFF

D gene: .
J gene: TRBJ1-5
clone size: .
V gene: TRBV3-1/TRBV3-2
CDR3 DNA: TGTGCCAGCAGCCAAGATGTCCAGCTCGGCAATCAGCCCCAGCATTTT
CDR3 protein: CASSQDVQLGNQPQHF

D gene: .
J gene: TRBJ2-1
clone size: once
V gene: TRBV3-1/TRBV3-2
CDR3 DNA: TGTGCCAGCAGCCAAGACAGTGAGCAGTTCTTC
CDR3 protein: CASSQDSEQFF

D gene: TRBD1
J gene: TRBJ2-5
clone size: .
V gene: TRBV29-1
CDR3 DNA: TGCAGCGTTGGGACAGGGCAAGAGACCCAGTACTTC
CDR3 protein: CSVGTGQETQYF

D gene: .
J gene: TRBJ2-7
clone size: few
V gene: TRBV7-8
CDR3 DNA: TGTGCCAGCAGCCCACAGGACTTGGAGCAGTACTTC
CDR3 protein: CASSPQDLEQYF

D gene: .
J gene: TRBJ1-1
clone size: .
V gene: TRBV2
CDR3 DNA: TGTGCCAGCAGTTATTTGCCTCAGGGTATGAACACTGAAGCTTTCTTT
CDR3 protein: CASSYLPQGMNTEAFF

D gene: TRBD2
J gene: TRBJ2-5
clone size: .
V gene: TRBV5-4
CDR3 DNA: TGTGCCAGCAGCCCAGGGACTAGCGGGGTCGAGACCCAGTACTTC
CDR3 protein: CASSPGTSGVETQYF

D gene: .
J gene: TRBJ2-3
clone size: .
V gene: TRBV7-2
CDR3 DNA: TGTGCCAGCAGCTTTTTTCTCACAGATACGCAGTATTTT
CDR3 protein: CASSFFLTDTQYF

D gene: .
J gene: TRBJ1-4
clone size: once
V gene: TRBV15
CDR3 DNA: TGTGCCACCAGCAGAGGGACGTCCCGGATAAATGAAAAACTGTTTTTT
CDR3 protein: CATSRGTSRINEKLFF

D gene: .
J gene: TRBJ1-1
clone size: .
V gene: TRBV12-3/TRBV12-4
CDR3 DNA: TGTGCCAGCAGTTTGCAGGGCGACACTGAAGCTTTCTTT
CDR3 protein: CASSLQGDTEAFF

D gene: .
J gene: TRBJ1-1
clone size: .
V gene: TRBV18
CDR3 DNA: TGTGCCAGCTCACCACCAGGACAGTATGGAAACACTGAAGCTTTCTTT
CDR3 protein: CASSPPGQYGNTEAFF

D gene: .
J gene: TRBJ1-1
clone size: .
V gene: TRBV19
CDR3 DNA: TGTGCCAGTAGTATAGGTAGGGGCTACATGAACACTGAAGCTTTCTTT
CDR3 protein: CASSIGRGYMNTEAFF

D gene: .
J gene: TRBJ1-2
clone size: .
V gene: TRBV24-1
CDR3 DNA: TGTGCCACCGAATCCGCCCAGGGGACCTCCTATGGCTACACCTTC
CDR3 protein: CATESAQGTSYGYTF

D gene: .
J gene: TRBJ2-5
clone size: .
V gene: TRBV5-1
CDR3 DNA: TGCGCCAGCAGCTCACAAAACCAAGAGACCCAGTACTTC
CDR3 protein: CASSSQNQETQYF

D gene: TRBD1
J gene: TRBJ2-5
clone size: .
V gene: TRBV5-1
CDR3 DNA: TGCGCCAGCAGCCTCCGGACAGGGGGCTATGTGGGAGAGACCCAGTACTTC
CDR3 protein: CASSLRTGGYVGETQYF

D gene: .
J gene: TRBJ2-1
clone size: .
V gene: TRBV6-2/TRBV6-3
CDR3 DNA: TGTGCCAGCAGTTACGGTGGCAATGAGCAGTTCTTC
CDR3 protein: CASSYGGNEQFF

D gene: .
J gene: TRBJ1-1
clone size: .
V gene: TRBV7-2
CDR3 DNA: TGTGCCAGCAGCTTATACACAGAATTCACTGAAGCTTTCTTT
CDR3 protein: CASSLYTEFTEAFF

D gene: TRBD1
J gene: TRBJ2-5
clone size: .
V gene: TRBV29-1
CDR3 DNA: TGCAGCGAAGAGACAGGGGCGACCCAGTACTTC
CDR3 protein: CSEETGATQYF

D gene: TRBD1
J gene: TRBJ1-1
clone size: .
V gene: TRBV29-1
CDR3 DNA: TGCAGCGTGACCGGACAGGGGACCAGTGAAGCTTTCTTT
CDR3 protein: CSVTGQGTSEAFF

D gene: .
J gene: TRBJ1-1
clone size: once
V gene: TRBV19
CDR3 DNA: TGTGCCAGTAGTTGGGGAACAGTAAACACTGAAGCTTTCTTT
CDR3 protein: CASSWGTVNTEAFF

D gene: .
J gene: TRBJ1-5
clone size: once
V gene: TRBV24-1
CDR3 DNA: TGTGCCACCAGTGACCCCTATAGCAATCAGCCCCAGCATTTT
CDR3 protein: CATSDPYSNQPQHF

D gene: .
J gene: TRBJ1-3
clone size: .
V gene: TRBV6-5
CDR3 DNA: TGTGCCACCCTTCAAATCGGGACACCTGGAAACACCATATATTTT
CDR3 protein: CATLQIGTPGNTIYF

D gene: TRBD1
J gene: TRBJ2-4
clone size: .
V gene: TRBV7-8
CDR3 DNA: TGTGCCAGCAGCTCCATCCCGGGACAGGGGAAAGACAAAAACATTCAGTACTTC
CDR3 protein: CASSSIPGQGKDKNIQYF

D gene: .
J gene: TRBJ2-3
clone size: .
V gene: TRBV3-1/TRBV3-2
CDR3 DNA: TGTGCCAGCAGTCTGGACAACGCGCAGTATTTT
CDR3 protein: CASSLDNAQYF

D gene: .
J gene: TRBJ1-1
clone size: once
V gene: TRBV28
CDR3 DNA: TGTGCCAGCAGCCTCGGGACGGTCTCCTCAGGCACTGAAGCTTTCTTT
CDR3 protein: CASSLGTVSSGTEAFF

D gene: .
J gene: TRBJ1-5
clone size: .
V gene: TRBV6-5
CDR3 DNA: TGTGCCAGCAGTCCTCGACCGTATAGCAATCAGCCCCAGCATTTT
CDR3 protein: CASSPRPYSNQPQHF

D gene: .
J gene: TRBJ1-1
clone size: .
V gene: TRBV12-3/TRBV12-4
CDR3 DNA: TGTGCCAGCAGCCCAGAACTAAACACTGAAGCTTTCTTT
CDR3 protein: CASSPELNTEAFF

D gene: TRBD1
J gene: TRBJ1-4
clone size: .
V gene: TRBV4-1
CDR3 DNA: TGCGCCAGCAGCCAATCCCGCCAGGGGGGTGAAAAACTGTTTTTT
CDR3 protein: CASSQSRQGGEKLFF

D gene: .
J gene: TRBJ2-5
clone size: .
V gene: TRBV7-6
CDR3 DNA: TGTGCCAGCAGCCAGGGGTCCGTTGAGACCCAGTACTTC
CDR3 protein: CASSQGSVETQYF

D gene: TRBD2
J gene: TRBJ2-3
clone size: .
V gene: TRBV7-2
CDR3 DNA: TGTGCCAGCAGCTTAGTCCTAGCGGGGGCCCTAATTAACACAGATACGCAGTATTTT
CDR3 protein: CASSLVLAGALINTDTQYF

D gene: .
J gene: TRBJ2-7
clone size: .
V gene: TRBV7-9
CDR3 DNA: TGTGCCAGCAGCTTTTCCCAGCCGAGCTCCTACGAGCAGTACTTC
CDR3 protein: CASSFSQPSSYEQYF

D gene: .
J gene: TRBJ1-2
clone size: .
V gene: TRBV25-1
CDR3 DNA: TGTGCCAGCAGTGACGGGGGCGGCTACACCTTC
CDR3 protein: CASSDGGGYTF

D gene: .
J gene: TRBJ2-3
clone size: .
V gene: TRBV5-5
CDR3 DNA: TGTGCCAGCAGCCCCCAGGGAGATACGCAGTATTTT
CDR3 protein: CASSPQGDTQYF